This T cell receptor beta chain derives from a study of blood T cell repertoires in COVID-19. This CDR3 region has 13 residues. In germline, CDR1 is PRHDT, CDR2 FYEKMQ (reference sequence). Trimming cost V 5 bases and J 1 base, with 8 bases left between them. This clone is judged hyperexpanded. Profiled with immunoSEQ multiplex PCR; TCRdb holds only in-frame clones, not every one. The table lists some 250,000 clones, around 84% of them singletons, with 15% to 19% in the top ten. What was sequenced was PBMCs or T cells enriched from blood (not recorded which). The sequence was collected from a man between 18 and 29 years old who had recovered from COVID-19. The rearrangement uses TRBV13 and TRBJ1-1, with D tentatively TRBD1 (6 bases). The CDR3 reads CASSPGQNTEAFF. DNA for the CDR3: TGTGCCAGCAGCCCGGGACAGAACACTGAAGCTTTCTTT. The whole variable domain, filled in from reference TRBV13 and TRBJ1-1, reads AAGVIQSPRHLIKEKRETATLKCYPIPRHDTVYWYQQGPGQDPQFLISFYEKMQSDKGSIPDRFSAQQFSDYHSELNMSSLELGDSALYFCASSPGQNTEAFFGQGTRLTVV.